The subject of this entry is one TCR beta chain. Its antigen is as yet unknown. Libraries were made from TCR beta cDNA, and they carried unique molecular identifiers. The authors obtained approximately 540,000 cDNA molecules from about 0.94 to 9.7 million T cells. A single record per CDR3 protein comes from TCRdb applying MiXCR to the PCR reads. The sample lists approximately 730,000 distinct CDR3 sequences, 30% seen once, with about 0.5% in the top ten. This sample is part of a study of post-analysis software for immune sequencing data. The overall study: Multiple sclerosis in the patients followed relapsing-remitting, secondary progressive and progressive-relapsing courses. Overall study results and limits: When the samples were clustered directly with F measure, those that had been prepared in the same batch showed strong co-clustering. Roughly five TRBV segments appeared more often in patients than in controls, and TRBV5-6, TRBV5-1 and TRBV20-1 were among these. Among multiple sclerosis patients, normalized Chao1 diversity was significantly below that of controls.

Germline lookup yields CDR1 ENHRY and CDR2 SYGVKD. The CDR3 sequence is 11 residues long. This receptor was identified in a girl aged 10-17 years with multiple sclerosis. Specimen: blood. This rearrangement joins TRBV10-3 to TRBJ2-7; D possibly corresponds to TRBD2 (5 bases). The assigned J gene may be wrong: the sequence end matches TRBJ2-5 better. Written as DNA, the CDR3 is TGTGCCGTCGGAGGACCAGAGACCCAGTACTTC. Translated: CAVGGPETQYF.